The T cell receptor beta chain described here comes from a study of T cells in tumors after PD-1 blockade. The wider study: Excluded were patients with checkpoint blockade, immunosuppressants, or radiotherapy or other anti-cancer therapy within 4 weeks.

V was shortened by 0 bases and J by 0 bases, with 27 bases between the two germline ends. Germline loops: CDR1 LGHNA, CDR2 YNFKEQ. The length of the CDR3 is 22 residues. General observations from the study: Around 45% of tumor TCR clonotypes were also found in blood.

As regards this clone: Its antigen is currently unknown.

Input was about 616 ng to 6,500 ng of genomic DNA from tumor or blood. Clones were sequenced by immunoSEQ multiplex PCR, and TCRdb holds only the in-frame ones, with some missing. In the table there are 30,000 to 40,000 clones, 78% of which are singletons. The specimen was PBMCs, collected before anti-PD-1 treatment. This chain links TRBV4-2 with TRBJ2-4; either TRBD1 or TRBD2 may supply D (5 bases each). This sequence originates from a human donor with basal cell carcinoma. DNA of the CDR3: TGTGCCAGCAGCCAAGATGGGCCGGGGCGAACCTCTTCCTTGGAAGCCAAAAACATTCAGTACTTC. It specifies CASSQDGPGRTSSLEAKNIQYF.